These 14 T cell receptor beta chains came from one sample sequenced in a study of T-cell memory formation after mild COVID-19. TCRdb reanalysed the 5' RACE reads using MiXCR and keeps one entry per CDR3 protein. The repertoire holds about 350,000 distinct CDR3 sequences, with 12% to 15% as singletons. Source material: PBMCs or a T cell subset sorted from them (not recorded which). Source of these receptors: a man between 18 and 35 years old who had mild COVID-19 (a few samples of this study predate the infection). Cell type and time point are not known.

This clonotype came up a few times. The chain joins TRBV10-3 to TRBJ2-1; tentative D call: TRBD2 (5 bases). CDR1 is ENHRY, CDR2 SYGVKD, per germline. V lost 5 bases to trimming and J lost 1 base, with 6 bases between them. The CDR3 is made up of 13 amino acids. CDR3 loop: CAISSGSYNEQFF. CDR3 in DNA: TGTGCCATCAGTAGCGGTTCCTACAATGAGCAGTTCTTC.

This chain connects TRBV28 to TRBJ2-7; a weak D match, TRBD2 (6 bases). Germline CDR1 reads MDHEN; CDR2 reads SYDVKM. The CDR3 consists of 13 residues. Trimming removed 3 bases at V and 7 bases at J, with 13 bases between. In DNA form, the CDR3 reads TGTGCCAGCAGTTTGCGGGGTCCCGAGGAGCAGTACGTC. As protein: CASSLRGPEEQYV.

The chain links TRBV6-1 to TRBJ2-1, with D maybe TRBD1 (6 bases). CDR3 length equals 15 residues. Per germline, CDR1 MNHNS and CDR2 SASEGT. Deletions cut 2 bases from V and 5 bases from J, with 13 bases between. As DNA, the CDR3 is TGTGCCAGCAGTGAAAGTACAGGGATAAACAATGAGCAGTTCTTC. As protein: CASSESTGINNEQFF.

Only a few counts were recorded for this clonotype. The rearrangement links TRBV5-1 to TRBJ2-3; TRBD1 might be the D (6 bases). The CDR3 runs to 15 residues. With 4 bases removed from V and 2 bases from J, the gap between germline ends came to 14 bases. Germline CDR1 and CDR2: SGHRS and YFSETQ. CDR3 residues: CASSTRGPDTDTQYF. The CDR3 DNA sequence: TGCGCCAGCAGCACCAGGGGCCCAGACACAGATACGCAGTATTTT.

This chain uses TRBV28 with TRBJ2-7; 8 nucleotides agree with TRBD2. Trimming cost V 7 bases and J 2 bases; bases outside gene matches: 7. This CDR3 region has 14 residues. Germline lookup yields CDR1 MDHEN and CDR2 SYDVKM. CDR3 region: CASNSGGRAYEQYV. The CDR3 DNA follows: TGTGCCAGCAACTCGGGGGGGCGAGCCTACGAGCAGTACGTC.

Ten or more counts support this clonotype. This rearrangement joins TRBV19 to TRBJ2-7, with D maybe TRBD1 (6 bases). Germline assignment: CDR1 LNHDA and CDR2 SQIVND (reference sequence). This CDR3 has 15 amino acids. V was shortened by 6 bases and J by 2 bases, with 17 bases between the two germline ends. The CDR3 loop reads CASRTDSQLTYEQYF. CDR3 nucleotide sequence: TGTGCCAGTAGAACGGACAGCCAACTTACCTACGAGCAGTACTTC.

This clonotype was seen a handful of times. This rearrangement joins TRBV20-1 to TRBJ2-7; TRBD1 matches 10 bases. Trimming took 4 bases from V and 2 from J; bases not matched to a gene: 2. The CDR3 totals 13 residues. In germline, CDR1 is DFQATT, CDR2 SNEGSKA (reference sequence). The DNA for the CDR3 is TGCAGTGCTAAGGGACAGGGGACCTACGAGCAGTACTTC. It codes for CSAKGQGTYEQYF.

V gene TRBV5-1 combines with J gene TRBJ1-1, with 8 bases lining up with TRBD1. J lost 7 bases, V lost 0 bases, and 5 bases had no gene match. This CDR3 has 14 amino acids. Per the germline V gene, CDR1 is SGHRS and CDR2 is YFSETQ. Here the CDR3 reads CASSLGGQGGEAFF. CDR3 nucleotide sequence: TGCGCCAGCAGCTTGGGCGGACAGGGCGGTGAAGCTTTCTTT.

This clonotype was detected a few times. This sequence joins TRBV10-3 and TRBJ2-5; no clear D gene. Between the trimmed V and J ends, which lost 0 bases and 0 bases, there was a span of 2 bases. The CDR3 consists of 13 residues. Germline CDR1 is ENHRY and CDR2 is SYGVKD. CDR3 in DNA: TGTGCCATCAGTGAGTCGAACCAAGAGACCCAGTACTTC. This sequence encodes CAISESNQETQYF.

The chain has TRBV7-3 and TRBJ1-1; the match to TRBD1 covers 7 bases. Germline CDR1 reads SGHTA; CDR2 reads FQGTGA. V lost 5 bases and J lost 7; bases outside the gene matches: 13. CDR3 size: 15 residues. CDR3 amino acids: CASSPQGGRDGEAFF. The CDR3 DNA sequence: TGTGCCAGCAGCCCGCAGGGGGGGAGGGACGGTGAAGCTTTCTTT.

This sequence joins TRBV4-1 and TRBJ2-5, with 8 positions matching TRBD2. This CDR3 spans 15 amino acids. The germline V gene has CDR1 MGHRA and CDR2 YSYEKL. The V gene end was trimmed by 4 bases and the J gene end by 7 bases; junction bases not matched to a gene: 11. The CDR3 sequence is CASSPREGKSGTQYF. The DNA of the CDR3 is TGCGCCAGCAGCCCCCGGGAGGGGAAGAGCGGGACCCAGTACTTC.

The chain carries TRBV5-1 and TRBJ1-6, with 7 bases identical to TRBD1. Germline CDR1 reads SGHRS; CDR2 reads YFSETQ. The CDR3 spans 14 residues. The junction had 1 base not matched to a gene; V was cut back by 3 bases and J by 4 bases. In DNA form, the CDR3 reads TGCGCCAGCAGCTCGGGACAGTATAATTCACCCCTCCACTTT. Encoded protein: CASSSGQYNSPLHF.

The table lists this clonotype with a few counts. The chain's CDR3 is CAWSKTSRGGELFF. In DNA, the CDR3 is TGTGCCTGGAGTAAAACTTCCCGGGGCGGGGAGCTGTTTTTT. V gene TRBV30 combines with J gene TRBJ2-2; possibly TRBD2 for D (5 bases). Germline lookup yields CDR1 GTSNPN and CDR2 SVGIG (reference sequence). The CDR3 covers 14 residues. Trimming left V 2 bases short and J 7 bases short, with 14 bases between.

The table lists this clonotype with a few counts. The chain combines TRBV5-1 with TRBJ2-3; D remains unclear. Trimming shortened V by 0 bases and J by 0 bases, and 11 bases separated the two germline ends. Germline V lookup: CDR1 SGHRS, CDR2 YFSETQ. The CDR3 extends over 16 amino acids. The CDR3 sequence is CASSLEASTSTDTQYF. In nucleotides, the CDR3 is TGCGCCAGCAGCTTGGAAGCCAGCACTAGCACAGATACGCAGTATTTT.